A single T cell receptor beta chain is shown here with its context. The sample belongs to a study of blood T cell repertoires in COVID-19. Overall study context: Italy, Spain and the United States were the sources of the convalescent and acute COVID-19 samples.

The CDR3 spans 11 residues. Per the original data handling: Reference gene primers were amplified, and this amplification served to estimate nucleated cell counts. Clones were read by immunoSEQ multiplex PCR, and TCRdb kept only the in-frame ones, dropping some. V and J calls and clone size are given by that table; D and trimming were obtained from the DNA. The sample lists under 200,000 clones; more than 85% were seen once. The sequence was obtained from a man aged 45-65 years with acute or convalescent COVID-19. This rearrangement joins TRBV7-5 to TRBJ2-1; the table gives TRBD2 as D, unverified against the DNA. TRBV7-5 is termed a pseudogene. The specimen was peripheral blood. The CDR3 region is CARSLSDEQFF. In nucleotides, the CDR3 is TGTGCCAGAAGCTTAAGCGATGAGCAGTTCTTC.